This TCR beta chain was identified in a study of cytomegalovirus exposure and HLA in healthy donors. With 60 Vbeta and 13 Jbeta primers, the PCR was carried out. Generated by immunoSEQ multiplex PCR, the TCRdb table keeps only in-frame clones and is missing some. In the table there are roughly 110,000 clones, roughly 80% of which are singletons. Comment on this clone: Its antigen is currently unknown.

V lost 3 bases and J lost 4; bases outside the gene matches: 7. Germline CDR1 is LNHDA and CDR2 is SQIVND (reference sequence). The CDR3 is 16 residues long. Study outcomes and limitations: A later analysis reportedly found that, within productive TCRs, an Asian-associated ancestry cluster had fewer N-insertions than the mean observed across the approximately 700 donors. Analysis performed later found about 17,000 TCR beta sequences associated with HLA alleles at 0.05 false discovery rate. A few V segments could not be told apart, such as TRBV6-2 and TRBV6-3, and were left out.

Sample: PBMCs. The clonotype was recovered from a man aged 50 to 59 in good health and CMV-seronegative. The chain recombines TRBV19 with TRBJ2-3; 10 bases match TRBD2. The CDR3 region is CASSIVAGGLADTQYF. CDR3 in DNA: TGTGCCAGTAGTATCGTAGCGGGGGGACTAGCAGATACGCAGTATTTT.